The 22 T cell receptor beta chains in this list originate from one sample, sequenced in a study of blood T cell repertoires in COVID-19. Assay: immunoSEQ multiplex PCR; the TCRdb copy retains only in-frame clones and omits some. The sample lists 280,000 or so clones; nearly 90% were seen once. The material sequenced was peripheral blood. These receptor sequences come from a man aged 18 to 29 with active or convalescent COVID-19.

This chain joins TRBV7-9 and TRBJ1-2, with D perhaps matching TRBD1 (5 bases). The CDR3 spans 12 residues. V gave up 3 bases and J gave up 8 bases, with 10 bases separating them. Germline V gives CDR1 SEHNR, CDR2 FQNEAQ (reference sequence). The CDR3 DNA follows: TGTGCCAGCAGCTTTTCAGGGAGGGGCTACACCTTC. Its translation is CASSFSGRGYTF. The entire variable domain, with the rest obtained from reference TRBV7-9 and TRBJ1-2, is as follows: DTGVSQNPRHKITKRGQNVTFRCDPISEHNRLYWYRQTLGQGPEFLTYFQNEAQLEKSRLLSDRFSAERPKGSFSTLEIQRTEQGDSAMYLCASSFSGRGYTFGSGTRLTVV.

The rearrangement joins TRBV5-1 to TRBJ2-7; TRBD2 is a possible D gene (6 bases). V was clipped by 4 bases and J by 5 bases, with 13 bases between them. The CDR3 contains 13 residues. The V gene's germline CDR1 is SGHRS and CDR2 YFSETQ. The DNA for the CDR3 is TGCGCCAGCAGCGGCGGGGCTCTTCACGAGCAGTACTTC. It codes for CASSGGALHEQYF.

CDR3 protein: CASSLVGGEGYTF. The CDR3 DNA is TGTGCCAGCAGCTTAGTTGGGGGGGAAGGCTACACCTTC. The chain is built from TRBV11-2 and TRBJ1-2; the D gene is possibly TRBD1 (5 bases). The CDR3 runs 13 residues. The V gene's germline CDR1 is SGHAT and CDR2 FQNNGV. The V and J ends lost 1 base and 8 bases respectively, with 11 bases between them.

The V and J genes are TRBV5-1 and TRBJ2-3, with a possible D match to TRBD2 (5 bases). The CDR3 covers 15 residues. Germline V gene sequence: CDR1 SGHRS, CDR2 YFSETQ. Trimming left V 0 bases short and J 6 bases short, with 14 bases between. DNA for the CDR3: TGCGCCAGCAGCTTGGTCGGGGTTAACCCCGATACGCAGTATTTT. Translating gives CASSLVGVNPDTQYF.

J is TRBJ2-1 and V is TRBV6-1, with 10 bases aligning to TRBD1. This CDR3 region has 17 residues. Germline loops: CDR1 MNHNS, CDR2 SASEGT. Trimming at V came to 3 bases and at J to 9 bases, leaving 14 bases not matched to a gene. CDR3 residues: CASSESVDWTGGREQFF. CDR3 DNA sequence: TGTGCCAGCAGTGAGAGTGTCGACTGGACAGGGGGGCGTGAGCAGTTCTTC.

This CDR3 is CATSRAGGDTGYEQYF. As DNA, the CDR3 is TGTGCCACCAGTAGGGCCGGGGGGGATACGGGCTACGAGCAGTACTTC. The chain links TRBV19 to TRBJ2-7; 8 bases map to TRBD2. Trimming took 10 bases from V and 3 from J; bases not matched to a gene: 17. The CDR3 consists of 16 residues. The germline gives CDR1 LNHDA, CDR2 SQIVND (reference sequence).

The V and J genes are TRBV5-1 and TRBJ2-3, with D maybe TRBD1 (6 bases). With 7 bases removed from V and 4 bases from J, the gap between germline ends came to 13 bases. Germline CDR1 SGHRS, CDR2 YFSETQ. CDR3 size: 13 residues. CDR3 DNA: TGCGCCAGCGGTGTAAGGGGGTCAGATACGCAGTATTTT. Encoded protein: CASGVRGSDTQYF.

V is TRBV3-1 (or the pseudogene TRBV3-2) and J is TRBJ1-6; D is ambiguous. CDR1 is LGHDT, CDR2 YNNKEL, per germline (reference sequence). This CDR3 region has 16 residues. V was shortened by 6 bases and J by 4 bases, with 16 bases between the two germline ends. The CDR3 sequence is CASSQDSGSYNSPLHF. The CDR3 bases are TGTGCCAGCAGTCAGGATTCCGGGAGTTATAATTCACCCCTCCACTTT.

The chain joins TRBV9 to TRBJ2-2; TRBD1 agrees at 8 bases. CDR1 and CDR2 from the germline V gene are SGDLS and YYNGEE. The CDR3 extends over 16 amino acids. V dropped 4 bases and J dropped 2; count of bases not matched to a gene: 7. CDR3 in amino acids: CASSPKGTGNTGELFF. The CDR3 DNA is TGTGCCAGCAGCCCCAAAGGGACAGGTAACACCGGGGAGCTGTTTTTT.

J is TRBJ1-1 and V is TRBV2, with D perhaps matching TRBD1 (5 bases). Looked up from germline, CDR1 is SNHLY and CDR2 is FYNNEI. CDR3 length: 14 amino acids. Deletions cut 6 bases from V and 4 bases from J, with 15 bases between. The CDR3 loop is CASSLTDGGTEAFF. The CDR3 DNA is TGTGCCAGCAGCTTAACGGACGGGGGCACTGAAGCTTTCTTT. The full variable domain, completed using reference TRBV2 and TRBJ1-1, is EPEVTQTPSHQVTQMGQEVILRCVPISNHLYFYWYRQILGQKVEFLVSFYNNEISEKSEIFDDQFSVERPDGSNFTLKIRSTKLEDSAMYFCASSLTDGGTEAFFGQGTRLTVV.

The chain couples TRBV7-6 to TRBJ2-2; D might be TRBD2 (5 bases). This CDR3 region has 17 residues. Trimming stripped 1 base from V and 0 bases from J, with 12 bases between. The germline CDR1 and CDR2 sequences are SGHVS and FNYEAQ. The CDR3 DNA reads as TGTGCCAGCAGCTTAGTATCTGGGGAGACGAACACCGGGGAGCTGTTTTTT. Translating gives CASSLVSGETNTGELFF.

The rearrangement links TRBV19 to TRBJ2-7, with TRBD2 as a possible D gene (6 bases). The V gene lost 5 bases and the J gene lost 4 bases, with 18 bases spanning the gap. This CDR3 has 15 residues. Per the germline V gene, CDR1 is LNHDA and CDR2 is SQIVND (reference sequence). CDR3 residues: CASSQGGMSIYEQYF. CDR3 DNA sequence: TGTGCCAGTAGTCAGGGCGGGATGAGTATTTACGAGCAGTACTTC.

The CDR3 sequence is CASSSAGPSQETQYF. The DNA for the CDR3 is TGTGCCAGCAGCTCGGCGGGACCGTCTCAAGAGACCCAGTACTTC. The V and J genes are TRBV5-6 and TRBJ2-5, with a tentative D call TRBD2 (6 bases). The germline V and J ends were trimmed by 3 bases and 2 bases, with 14 bases remaining between them. The germline gives CDR1 SGHDT, CDR2 YYEEEE. The CDR3 loop spans 15 amino acids. Looking up the rest from reference TRBV5-6 and TRBJ2-5 gives the full variable domain: DAGVTQSPTHLIKTRGQQVTLRCSPKSGHDTVSWYQQALGQGPQFIFQYYEEEERQRGNFPDRFSGHQFPNYSSELNVNALLLGDSALYLCASSSAGPSQETQYFGPGTRLLVL.

The rearrangement uses TRBV13 and TRBJ1-2; TRBD1 matches at 7 bases. With 4 bases clipped from V and 4 bases from J, the junction kept 6 bases outside the gene matches. The CDR3 loop spans 14 amino acids. CDR1 and CDR2 from the germline V gene are PRHDT and FYEKMQ (reference sequence). CDR3 sequence (DNA): TGTGCCAGCAGCTCCGGGACAGTCGTCTATGGCTACACCTTC. Translation gives CASSSGTVVYGYTF.

The V gene is TRBV5-6, the J gene TRBJ1-2; 7 bases align to TRBD1. Germline CDR1 SGHDT, CDR2 YYEEEE. This CDR3 contains 13 residues. V lost 3 bases to trimming and J lost 8 bases; unmatched junction nucleotides: 7. The CDR3 DNA follows: TGTGCCAGCAGCTCGGGTCCAGGGGGAGGCTACACCTTC. Protein product: CASSSGPGGGYTF.

The CDR3 loop is CASSEWTGWEQFF. The CDR3 bases are TGTGCCAGCAGTGAGTGGACGGGGTGGGAACAGTTCTTC. The chain joins TRBV6-1 to TRBJ2-1, with D perhaps TRBD2 (5 bases). The ends were cut back, 3 bases at V and 13 bases at J, with 16 bases in the middle. Germline lookup yields CDR1 MNHNS and CDR2 SASEGT. The CDR3 has 13 residues.

V is TRBV5-5 and J is TRBJ1-2, with D possibly being TRBD1 (6 bases). The CDR3 consists of 13 residues. The germline V gene has CDR1 SGHKS and CDR2 YYEKEE (reference sequence). V was pared by 3 bases and J by 8 bases, with 14 bases between. The CDR3 DNA reads TGTGCCAGCAGCTCTGCCCCTGGGGGCGGCTACACCTTC. The encoded protein is CASSSAPGGGYTF.

As to this clone: The same CDR3 also results from other DNA sequences found in this sample. This sequence joins TRBV7-3 and TRBJ1-1; 7 positions agree with TRBD1. Germline CDR1 reads SGHTA; CDR2 reads FQGTGA. The CDR3 totals 14 residues. J lost 0 bases, V lost 5 bases, and 3 bases had no gene match. The CDR3 nucleotides read TGTGCCAGCAGCCCCCAGGGGGTGAACACTGAAGCTTTCTTT. It translates to CASSPQGVNTEAFF.

This chain connects TRBV3-1 (or the pseudogene TRBV3-2) to TRBJ1-5, with a weak D call TRBD1 (5 bases). This CDR3 has 13 residues. Germline CDR1 LGHDT, CDR2 YNNKEL (reference sequence). V was cut by 4 bases and J by 3 bases, with 7 bases left in between. CDR3 in amino acids: CASSPDINQPQHF. In DNA, the CDR3 is TGTGCCAGCAGCCCGGACATCAATCAGCCCCAGCATTTT.

The chain has TRBV4-2 and TRBJ2-2; 9 bases agree with TRBD1. This CDR3 is built from 15 residues. Germline assignment: CDR1 LGHNA and CDR2 YNFKEQ. With V trimmed by 6 bases and J by 2 bases, 4 bases remained unmatched. The CDR3 DNA reads as TGTGCCAGCAGACAGGGACAGGGCAACACCGGGGAGCTGTTTTTT. Translation gives CASRQGQGNTGELFF.

The J gene is TRBJ1-5, the V gene TRBV27; D is ambiguous. Trimming left V 3 bases short and J 8 bases short, with 8 bases between. This CDR3 has 12 residues. Looked up from germline, CDR1 is MNHEY and CDR2 is SMNVEV (reference sequence). CDR3 nucleotides: TGTGCCAGCAGTTTGGGCGGGGAGCCCCAGCATTTT. Its protein product is CASSLGGEPQHF.

This CDR3 is CASSQQRPYEQYF. The CDR3 DNA is TGCGCCAGCAGCCAGCAGCGACCCTACGAGCAGTACTTC. This chain uses TRBV4-3 with TRBJ2-7; no clear D gene. Germline CDR1 reads LGHNA; CDR2 reads YSLEER. The CDR3 spans 13 residues. With 3 bases removed from V and 2 bases from J, the gap between germline ends came to 8 bases.